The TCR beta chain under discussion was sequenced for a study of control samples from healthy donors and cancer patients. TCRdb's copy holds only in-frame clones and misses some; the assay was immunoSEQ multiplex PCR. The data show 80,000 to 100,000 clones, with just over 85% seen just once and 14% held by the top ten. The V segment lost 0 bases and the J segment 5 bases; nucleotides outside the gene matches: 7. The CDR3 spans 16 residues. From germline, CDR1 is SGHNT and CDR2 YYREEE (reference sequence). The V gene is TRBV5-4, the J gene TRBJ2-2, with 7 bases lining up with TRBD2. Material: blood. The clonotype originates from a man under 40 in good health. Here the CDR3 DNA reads TGTGCCAGCAGCTTGGCGGGCGGGAGAAGTACCGGGGAGCTGTTTTTT. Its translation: CASSLAGGRSTGELFF. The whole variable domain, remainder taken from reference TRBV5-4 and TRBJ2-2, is ETGVTQSPTHLIKTRGQQVTLRCSSQSGHNTVSWYQQALGQGPQFIFQYYREEENGRGNFPPRFSGLQFPNYSSELNVNALELDDSALYLCASSLAGGRSTGELFFGEGSRLTVL.